These 22 T cell receptor beta chains share one sample of origin, sequenced in a study of blood T cell repertoires in COVID-19. Produced via immunoSEQ multiplex PCR; TCRdb's table is partial and in-frame only. The sample has fewer than 75,000 clones; about 90% are singletons. The sequenced material came from peripheral blood. These receptors originate from a man aged 50 or older with active COVID-19.

Comment on this clone: Other DNA sequences in the same sample also yield this CDR3. The chain uses TRBV9 and TRBJ2-5, with 14 bases fitting TRBD2. With V trimmed by 2 bases and J by 4 bases, 16 bases remained unmatched. The CDR3 is made up of 20 amino acids. Germline V lookup: CDR1 SGDLS, CDR2 YYNGEE. The CDR3 DNA reads as TGTGCCAGCAGCGTTGGACCCGGGACTAGCGGGAGTCGGATAGGAGAGACCCAGTACTTC. Encoded protein: CASSVGPGTSGSRIGETQYF.

This clone occurred a few times. V gene TRBV6-5 combines with J gene TRBJ1-4; TRBD1 aligns across 10 bases. The V and J ends lost 5 bases and 10 bases, in that order; junction bases with no gene match: 7. The CDR3 runs 14 residues. Germline lookup yields CDR1 MNHEY and CDR2 SVGAGI. CDR3 coding DNA: TGTGCCAGCAGTCTCCTGACAGGGGGCAGAAAACTGTTTTTT. Residues: CASSLLTGGRKLFF.

The chain links TRBV29-1 to TRBJ2-2; no definite D call. Germline values: CDR1 SQVTM, CDR2 ANQGSEA. V lost 4 bases and J lost 5, with 8 bases in between. The CDR3 has 12 residues. The DNA for the CDR3 is TGCAGCGTTGTTGCGTTGACCGGGGAGCTGTTTTTT. This encodes CSVVALTGELFF.

The chain combines TRBV13 with TRBJ1-2, with D possibly matching TRBD1 (6 bases). The CDR3 is 17 residues long. Germline CDR1 PRHDT, CDR2 FYEKMQ (reference sequence). The germline V and J ends were trimmed by 2 bases and 4 bases, with 20 bases remaining between them. The CDR3 DNA reads as TGTGCCAGCAGCTTAAGGCTTGGGACGGGACAAGGCTATGGCTACACCTTC. It specifies CASSLRLGTGQGYGYTF.

CDR3 sequence (DNA): TGTGCCATCAGTGAGTCTTACGGACAGGGGTCACCAACTAATGAAAAACTGTTTTTT. Protein sequence: CAISESYGQGSPTNEKLFF. The genes are TRBV10-3 and TRBJ1-4, with 9 bases aligning to TRBD1. This CDR3 is built from 19 residues. Per the germline V gene, CDR1 is ENHRY and CDR2 is SYGVKD. V shed 0 bases, J shed 0 bases, and the junction held 8 bases outside the gene matches.

This rearrangement joins TRBV24-1 to TRBJ2-1, with 10 bases matching TRBD2. The CDR3 totals 17 residues. Trimming at V came to 3 bases and at J to 9 bases, leaving 13 bases not matched to a gene. Germline values: CDR1 KGHDR, CDR2 SFDVKD. The CDR3 here is CATSDRLGLASLREQFF. The CDR3 nucleotides read TGTGCCACCAGTGATCGTTTGGGACTAGCGTCCCTCCGTGAGCAGTTCTTC.

This chain links TRBV7-9 with TRBJ2-7; 11 bases align to TRBD2. The CDR3 has 15 amino acids. The J segment lost 5 bases and the V segment lost 1 base, leaving 4 bases of the junction unmatched. Germline CDR1 SEHNR, CDR2 FQNEAQ (reference sequence). This chain's CDR3 is CASSLGVTSGDEQYF. The CDR3 DNA follows: TGTGCCAGCAGCTTAGGTGTGACTAGCGGGGACGAGCAGTACTTC. Looking up the rest from reference TRBV7-9 and TRBJ2-7 gives the full variable domain: DTGVSQNPRHKITKRGQNVTFRCDPISEHNRLYWYRQTLGQGPEFLTYFQNEAQLEKSRLLSDRFSAERPKGSFSTLEIQRTEQGDSAMYLCASSLGVTSGDEQYFGPGTRLTVT.

This clone was recorded once. The chain has TRBV4-3 and TRBJ2-7; 8 bases align to TRBD2. This CDR3 contains 18 residues. Germline V gene data show CDR1 as LGHNA and CDR2 as YSLEER. J was trimmed by 6 bases and V by 0 bases; bases with no gene match: 16. CDR3 amino acids: CASSQDAVAGTSGGEQYF. Written as DNA, the CDR3 is TGCGCCAGCAGCCAAGATGCGGTAGCGGGAACCTCGGGTGGCGAGCAGTACTTC.

V is TRBV5-8 and J is TRBJ1-1, with a possible D match to TRBD1 (6 bases). The CDR3 is made up of 16 amino acids. Trimming removed 2 bases at V and 4 bases at J, with 18 bases between. Germline CDR1 SGHTS, CDR2 YDEGEE. CDR3 DNA sequence: TGTGCCAGCAGCTTCTCGTGGGGGCGCGGAAGCACTGAAGCTTTCTTT. Its translation is CASSFSWGRGSTEAFF.

In DNA, the CDR3 is TGTGCCAGCTCAATGGACTCCGGGACAGGGCGTACTGAAGCTTTCTTT. Its protein product is CASSMDSGTGRTEAFF. V usage is TRBV18 and J usage is TRBJ1-1; 9 bases align to TRBD1. V lost 5 bases, J lost 5 bases, and 12 bases stayed unmatched. The CDR3 totals 16 residues. Looked up from germline, CDR1 is KGHSH and CDR2 is LQKENI.

The chain is built from TRBV9 and TRBJ2-2; D gene ambiguous. CDR1 and CDR2 (germline): SGDLS, YYNGEE. The V and J ends lost 0 bases and 3 bases respectively, with 9 bases between them. The CDR3 consists of 15 residues. The CDR3 is CASSVEADYTGELFF. The CDR3, as DNA: TGTGCCAGCAGCGTAGAGGCAGACTACACCGGGGAGCTGTTTTTT.

This rearrangement joins TRBV2 to TRBJ1-1; no clear D gene. V gave up 2 bases and J gave up 1 base, with 11 bases separating them. This CDR3 has 15 amino acids. Germline CDR1 and CDR2: SNHLY and FYNNEI. The DNA for the CDR3 is TGTGCCAGCAGTGAACCGGAGGGAAGGAACACTGAAGCTTTCTTT. It encodes CASSEPEGRNTEAFF.

This chain joins TRBV19 and TRBJ2-7, with a weak D call TRBD2 (5 bases). CDR3 length: 15 amino acids. V was shortened by 1 base and J by 2 bases, with 12 bases between the two germline ends. From germline, CDR1 is LNHDA and CDR2 SQIVND (reference sequence). The CDR3 protein is CASSIAERPTYEQYF. In DNA form, the CDR3 reads TGTGCCAGTAGTATAGCTGAGCGGCCTACCTACGAGCAGTACTTC.

This clone was picked up a small number of times. The chain joins TRBV21-1 to TRBJ2-7; the table's D call, TRBD2, was not checked against the DNA. TRBV21-1 is a recognized pseudogene. CDR3 length: 14 residues. The CDR3 coding sequence is TGTGCCAGCAGCATTGGGACTGCCACCTACGAGCAGTACTTC. Translation: CASSIGTATYEQYF.

The rearrangement uses TRBV28 and TRBJ2-3, with D tentatively TRBD1 (5 bases). Trimming left V 5 bases short and J 1 base short, with 10 bases between. Looked up from germline, CDR1 is MDHEN and CDR2 is SYDVKM. The CDR3 totals 14 residues. This chain's CDR3 is CASSQKQGTDTQYF. In nucleotides, the CDR3 is TGTGCCAGCAGTCAAAAACAGGGCACAGATACGCAGTATTTT.

The rearrangement joins TRBV3-1 (or the pseudogene TRBV3-2) to TRBJ1-2; TRBD1 matches 8 bases. Losses at the gene ends were 0 bases for V and 8 bases for J; bases not matched to a gene: 8. CDR1 is LGHDT, CDR2 YNNKEL, per germline (reference sequence). The CDR3 length is 15 residues. DNA of the CDR3: TGTGCCAGCAGCCAAGATGGACAGGGCTCCTCCGGCTACACCTTC. It yields the protein CASSQDGQGSSGYTF.

This clone showed up just once. The chain is built from TRBV18 and TRBJ1-1; perhaps TRBD1 as D (5 bases). The CDR3 sequence is 15 residues long. V was cut by 2 bases and J by 0 bases, with 10 bases left in between. CDR1 and CDR2 (germline): KGHSH, LQKENI. The CDR3 region is CASSPDRPMNTEAFF. CDR3 DNA: TGTGCCAGCTCACCAGACAGACCCATGAACACTGAAGCTTTCTTT.

The V call is TRBV6-2 or TRBV6-3, the J call TRBJ1-6; 7 bases map to TRBD1. V lost 5 bases, J lost 9 bases, and 16 bases stayed unmatched. The CDR3 has 17 amino acids. From germline, CDR1 is MNHEY and CDR2 SVGEGT. This CDR3 reads CASSQPSGQRGGSPLHF. DNA of the CDR3: TGTGCCAGCAGTCAACCCTCGGGACAGAGGGGAGGTTCACCCCTCCACTTT.

In regard to this clone: No conserved phenylalanine or tryptophan is present at the end of the CDR3, so a read error is the likely explanation. The limits of the CDR3 on the DNA are not certain, so only TCRdb's listed CDR3 is given. This rearrangement joins TRBV20-1 to TRBJ1-2. The CDR3 length is 12 residues, termini included. The V gene's germline CDR1 is DFQATT and CDR2 SNEGSKA (reference sequence). CDR3: CSASLGEGILSI.

The chain has TRBV3-1 (or the pseudogene TRBV3-2) and TRBJ2-7; 9 positions agree with TRBD1. The V gene end was trimmed by 4 bases and the J gene end by 3 bases; junction bases not matched to a gene: 10. There are 16 residues in the CDR3. CDR1 and CDR2 (germline): LGHDT, YNNKEL (reference sequence). In nucleotides, the CDR3 is TGTGCCAGCAGCCCCCGTACGGGACAGGGACTCTACGAGCAGTACTTC. This translates into CASSPRTGQGLYEQYF.

The chain links TRBV5-1 to TRBJ2-5; perhaps TRBD2 as D (6 bases). Trimming cost V 8 bases and J 7 bases, with 12 bases left between them. In germline, CDR1 is SGHRS, CDR2 YFSETQ. CDR3 length: 11 residues. CDR3 sequence: CASAFGGTQYF. CDR3 nucleotide sequence: TGCGCCAGTGCCTTCGGGGGGACCCAGTACTTC.

The V and J genes are TRBV25-1 and TRBJ2-6; unclear D gene. CDR3 size: 13 residues. Germline V CDR1 and CDR2: MGHDK, SYGVNS. Trimming cost V 8 bases and J 4 bases, with 9 bases left between them. This CDR3 reads CASSRSGANVLTF. The CDR3 region has the DNA TGTGCCAGCTCTAGGAGCGGGGCCAACGTCCTGACTTTC.